This TCR beta chain was recorded in a study of blood T cells in healthy people across ages. Findings and caveats of the study: Possibly confounding the expanded clonotype changes was the fact that donor CMV status was unknown. Reliance upon unsorted PBMCs precluded definitive naive versus antigen-experienced comparison.

Sample-barcoded 5' priming and a J-beta primer mix drove a second PCR of about 7 to 11 cycles. TCRdb re-analysed the 5' RACE reads in MiXCR, keeping a single row per CDR3 protein. The sample records 600,000 to 1,000,000 distinct CDR3 sequences, 25% being singletons. With regard to this clonotype: Its antigen is undetermined.

CDR1 is SGHVS, CDR2 FQNEAQ, per germline. The CDR3 is 17 residues long. Deletions cut 1 base from V and 4 bases from J, with 20 bases between. There were healthy Caucasian individuals from Russia, aged roughly 6 to 90, serving as donors. The data were also submitted as part of a second study, on T cells of mothers and their children.

Sequencing input: blood. This clonotype was sampled from a boy between 5 and 17 years old in good health. The V gene is TRBV7-8, the J gene TRBJ2-7; the D call may be TRBD1 or TRBD2 (5 bases each). The CDR3, as DNA: TGTGCCAGCAGCTTAGTAGGGACCCCTAGACCTCTATACGAGCAGTACTTC. Translated: CASSLVGTPRPLYEQYF.